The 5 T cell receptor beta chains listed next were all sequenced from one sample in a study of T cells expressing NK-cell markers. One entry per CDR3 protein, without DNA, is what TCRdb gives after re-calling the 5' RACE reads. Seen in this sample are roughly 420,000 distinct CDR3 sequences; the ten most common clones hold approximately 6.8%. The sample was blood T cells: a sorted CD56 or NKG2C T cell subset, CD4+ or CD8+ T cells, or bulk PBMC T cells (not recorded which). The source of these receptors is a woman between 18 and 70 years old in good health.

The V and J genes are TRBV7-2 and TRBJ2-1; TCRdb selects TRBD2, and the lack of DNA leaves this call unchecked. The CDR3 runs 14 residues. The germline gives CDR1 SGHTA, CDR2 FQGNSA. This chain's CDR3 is CASSGVRGLNEQFF.

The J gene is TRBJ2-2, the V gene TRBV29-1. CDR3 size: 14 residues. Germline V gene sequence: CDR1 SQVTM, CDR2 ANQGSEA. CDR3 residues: CSVGVSANTGELFF.

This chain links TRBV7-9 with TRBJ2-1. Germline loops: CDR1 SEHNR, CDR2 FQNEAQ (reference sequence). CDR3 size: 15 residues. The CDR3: CASSSSSGSYNEQFF.

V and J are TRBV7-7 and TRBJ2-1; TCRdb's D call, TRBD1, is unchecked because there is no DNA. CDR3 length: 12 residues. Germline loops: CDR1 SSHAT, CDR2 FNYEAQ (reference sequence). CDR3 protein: CASSPGQGGQFF.

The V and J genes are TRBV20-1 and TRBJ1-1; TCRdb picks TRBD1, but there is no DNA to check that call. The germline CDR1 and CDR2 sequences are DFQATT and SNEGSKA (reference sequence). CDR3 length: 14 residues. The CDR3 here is CSAKPEDRVAEAFF.